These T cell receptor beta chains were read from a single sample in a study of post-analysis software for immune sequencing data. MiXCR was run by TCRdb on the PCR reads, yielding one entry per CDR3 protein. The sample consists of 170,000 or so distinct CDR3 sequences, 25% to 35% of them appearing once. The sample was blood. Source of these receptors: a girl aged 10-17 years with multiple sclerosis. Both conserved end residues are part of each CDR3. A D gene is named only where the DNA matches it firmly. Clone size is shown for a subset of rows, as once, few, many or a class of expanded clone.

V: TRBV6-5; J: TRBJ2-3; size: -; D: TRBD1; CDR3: CASSYTGQGAPDTQYF; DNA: TGTGCCAGCAGTTACACCGGACAGGGGGCCCCAGATACGCAGTATTTT
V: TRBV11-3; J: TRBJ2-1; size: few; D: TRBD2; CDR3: CASSTSTSGAGNEQFF; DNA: TGTGCCAGCAGTACCTCGACTAGCGGAGCTGGCAATGAGCAGTTCTTC
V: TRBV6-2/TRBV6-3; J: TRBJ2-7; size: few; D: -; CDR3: CASEGYEQYF; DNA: TGTGCCAGCGAGGGGTACGAGCAGTACTTC
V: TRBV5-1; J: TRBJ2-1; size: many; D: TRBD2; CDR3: CASSAGGGLAGIDEQFF; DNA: TGCGCCAGCAGCGCGGGGGGGGGACTAGCGGGAATTGACGAGCAGTTCTTC
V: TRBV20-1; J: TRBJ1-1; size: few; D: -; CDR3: CSAINLWGRTEAFF; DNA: TGCAGTGCCATCAATCTCTGGGGCCGCACTGAAGCTTTCTTT
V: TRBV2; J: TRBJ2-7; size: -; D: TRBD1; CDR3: CASREFRDRSYEQYF; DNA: TGTGCCAGCAGGGAATTTAGGGACAGATCCTACGAGCAGTACTTC
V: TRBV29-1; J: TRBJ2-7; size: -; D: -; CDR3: CSAMDLDTYEQYF; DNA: TGCAGCGCCATGGACCTTGACACCTACGAGCAGTACTTC
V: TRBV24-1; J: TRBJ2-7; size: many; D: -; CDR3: CATSDSGFEQYF; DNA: TGTGCCACCAGTGATTCTGGCTTCGAGCAGTACTTC
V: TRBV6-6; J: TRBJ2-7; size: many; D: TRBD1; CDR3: CASRRTGGYEQYF; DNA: TGTGCCAGCAGACGGACAGGGGGCTACGAGCAGTACTTC
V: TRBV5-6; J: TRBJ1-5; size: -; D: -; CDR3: CASSLPGSNQPQHF; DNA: TGTGCCAGCAGCTTGCCAGGGTCCAATCAGCCCCAGCATTTT
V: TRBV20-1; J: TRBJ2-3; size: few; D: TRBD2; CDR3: CSAQAGEEEYF; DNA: TGCAGTGCCCAAGCGGGAGAGGAGGAGTATTTT
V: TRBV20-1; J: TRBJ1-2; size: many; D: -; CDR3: CSALDRHLYLYGYTF; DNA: TGCAGTGCACTCGACAGGCATCTTTACCTCTATGGCTACACCTTC
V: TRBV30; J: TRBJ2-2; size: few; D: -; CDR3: CAWSVRFGELFF; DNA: TGTGCCTGGAGTGTAAGGTTCGGGGAGCTGTTTTTT
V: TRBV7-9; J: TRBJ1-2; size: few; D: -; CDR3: CASSLGSLGPSYRSSYGYTF; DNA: TGTGCCAGCAGCTTAGGGTCGTTAGGGCCTTCTTACAGATCGAGTTATGGCTACACCTTC
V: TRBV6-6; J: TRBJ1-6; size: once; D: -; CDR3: CASRPSVGSYNSPLHF; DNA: TGTGCCAGCAGACCCTCGGTGGGTTCCTATAATTCACCCCTCCACTTT
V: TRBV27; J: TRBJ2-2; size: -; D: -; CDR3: CASSFGTGELFF; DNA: TGTGCCAGCAGTTTTGGCACCGGGGAGCTGTTTTTT
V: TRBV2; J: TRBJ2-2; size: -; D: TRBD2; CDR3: CASSEETSGRRGGELFF; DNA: TGTGCCAGCAGTGAGGAGACTAGCGGGAGAAGAGGCGGGGAGCTGTTTTTT
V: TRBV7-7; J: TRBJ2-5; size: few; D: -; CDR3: CASSLGTGWGETQYF; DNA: TGTGCCAGCAGCTTAGGAACAGGTTGGGGCGAGACCCAGTACTTC
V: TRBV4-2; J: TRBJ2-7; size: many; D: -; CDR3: CASSYIESPKLPLTYEQYF; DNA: TGTGCCAGCAGCTACATAGAGAGTCCGAAACTTCCCCTTACCTACGAGCAGTACTTC
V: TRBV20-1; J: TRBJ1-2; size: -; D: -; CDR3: CSARVPTQRDGYTF; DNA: TGCAGTGCTAGAGTTCCTACACAAAGGGATGGCTACACCTTC
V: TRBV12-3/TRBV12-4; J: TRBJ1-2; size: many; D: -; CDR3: CASTLRGGYTF; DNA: TGTGCCAGCACCCTCAGGGGAGGCTACACCTTC
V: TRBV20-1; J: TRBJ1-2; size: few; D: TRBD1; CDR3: CSAPYGQARISGYTF; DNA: TGCAGTGCTCCCTACGGACAGGCTCGTATCAGTGGCTACACCTTC
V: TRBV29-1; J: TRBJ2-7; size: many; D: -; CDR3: CSVDVDYEQYF; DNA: TGCAGCGTTGATGTAGACTACGAGCAGTACTTC
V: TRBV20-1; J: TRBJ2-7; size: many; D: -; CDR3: CSARDYAGNVYEQYF; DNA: TGCAGTGCTAGGGATTACGCAGGTAACGTCTACGAGCAGTACTTC
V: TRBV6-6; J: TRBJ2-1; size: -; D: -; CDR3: CASRYFYNNEQFF; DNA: TGTGCCAGCAGGTACTTCTACAACAATGAGCAGTTCTTC
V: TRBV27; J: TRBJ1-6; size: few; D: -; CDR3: CASSLVRGGNSPLHF; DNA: TGTGCCAGCAGTTTAGTACGGGGAGGGAATTCACCCCTCCACTTT
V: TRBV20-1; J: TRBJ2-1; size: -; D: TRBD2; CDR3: CRVPSGSYNEQFF; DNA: TGCAGGGTCCCTAGCGGCTCCTACAATGAGCAGTTCTTC
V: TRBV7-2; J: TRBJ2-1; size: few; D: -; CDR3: CASSTTGFRPLHNEQFF; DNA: TGTGCCAGCAGTACAACGGGTTTTAGACCCCTCCACAATGAGCAGTTCTTC
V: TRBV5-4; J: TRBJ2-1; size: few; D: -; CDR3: CASSTGTANNEQFF; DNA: TGTGCCAGCAGTACCGGGACGGCAAACAATGAGCAGTTCTTC
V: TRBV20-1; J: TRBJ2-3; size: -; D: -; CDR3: CSAYKDGRGTDTQYF; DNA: TGCAGTGCTTACAAGGATGGCAGGGGCACAGATACGCAGTATTTT
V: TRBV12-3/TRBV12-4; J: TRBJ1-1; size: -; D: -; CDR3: CASSSQENTEAFF; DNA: TGTGCCAGCAGTTCACAGGAGAACACTGAAGCTTTCTTT
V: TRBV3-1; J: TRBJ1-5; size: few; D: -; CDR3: CASSLTGTRYSNQPQHF; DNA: TGTGCCAGCAGCCTTACCGGGACACGGTATAGCAATCAGCCCCAGCATTTT
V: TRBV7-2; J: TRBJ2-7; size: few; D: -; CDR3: CASGNRESVEQYF; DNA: TGTGCCAGCGGTAACAGGGAATCGGTCGAGCAGTACTTC
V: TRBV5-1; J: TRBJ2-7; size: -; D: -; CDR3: CASSRRDLPSEQYF; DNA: TGCGCCAGCAGCCGCCGGGACTTACCGAGCGAGCAGTACTTC
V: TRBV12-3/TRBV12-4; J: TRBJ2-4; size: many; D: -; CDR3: CASSLSSSDGKNIQYF; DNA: TGTGCCAGCAGTTTATCTTCTTCTGACGGCAAAAACATTCAGTACTTC
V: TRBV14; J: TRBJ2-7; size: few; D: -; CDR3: CASSPTRTEQYF; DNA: TGTGCCAGCAGTCCGACTAGGACCGAGCAGTACTTC
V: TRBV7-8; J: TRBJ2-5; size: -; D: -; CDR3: CASSHSSDGRRDQETQYF; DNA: TGTGCCAGCAGCCATTCTTCGGACGGGAGAAGGGACCAAGAGACCCAGTACTTC
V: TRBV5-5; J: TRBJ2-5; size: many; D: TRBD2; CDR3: CASSTRTSGETQYF; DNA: TGTGCCAGCAGCACCCGGACTAGCGGTGAGACCCAGTACTTC
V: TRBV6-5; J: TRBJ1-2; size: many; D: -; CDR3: CASSGWDNYGYTF; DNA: TGTGCCAGCAGTGGCTGGGATAACTATGGCTACACCTTC
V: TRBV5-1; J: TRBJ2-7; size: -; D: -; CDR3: CASSPEVRNEQYF; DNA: TGCGCCAGCAGCCCGGAGGTTCGAAATGAGCAGTACTTC